One T cell receptor (beta chain) is described in this entry. This record belongs to a study of blood T cell repertoires in COVID-19. The method was immunoSEQ multiplex PCR; TCRdb's version includes in-frame clones alone and lacks a portion of them. This table holds approximately 45,000 clones, approximately 85% found once. This CDR3 is built from 15 residues. CDR1 SNHLY and CDR2 FYNNEI come from the germline V gene. V shed 7 bases and J shed 0 bases, with 15 bases lying between them. The sequenced sample was peripheral blood. The chain combines TRBV2 with TRBJ1-1; D is possibly TRBD1 (6 bases). The receptor was isolated from a human donor in a cohort sampled during active COVID-19. The CDR3 loop reads CASTPEQGMNTEAFF. CDR3 sequence (DNA): TGTGCCAGCACCCCCGAACAGGGTATGAACACTGAAGCTTTCTTT.